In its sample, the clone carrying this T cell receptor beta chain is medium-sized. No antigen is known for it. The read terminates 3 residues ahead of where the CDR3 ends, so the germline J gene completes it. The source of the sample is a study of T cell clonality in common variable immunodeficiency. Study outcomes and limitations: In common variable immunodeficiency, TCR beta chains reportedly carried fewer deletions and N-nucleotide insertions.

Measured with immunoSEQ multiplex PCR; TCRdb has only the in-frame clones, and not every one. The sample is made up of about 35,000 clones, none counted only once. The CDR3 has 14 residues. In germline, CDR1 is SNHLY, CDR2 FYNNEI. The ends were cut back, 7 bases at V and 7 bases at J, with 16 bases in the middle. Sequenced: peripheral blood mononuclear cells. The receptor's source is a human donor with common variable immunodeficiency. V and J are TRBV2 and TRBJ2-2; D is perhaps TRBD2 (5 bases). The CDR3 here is CASNRPSRVGELFF. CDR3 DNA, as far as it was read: TGTGCCAGCAATAGGCCTAGCAGAGTCGGGGAG. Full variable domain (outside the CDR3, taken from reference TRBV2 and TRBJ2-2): EPEVTQTPSHQVTQMGQEVILRCVPISNHLYFYWYRQILGQKVEFLVSFYNNEISEKSEIFDDQFSVERPDGSNFTLKIRSTKLEDSAMYFCASNRPSRVGELFFGEGSRLTVL.